These 7 T cell receptor beta chains share one sample of origin, sequenced in a study of T cell responses to AZD1222 COVID-19 vaccine. Method: immunoSEQ multiplex PCR; TCRdb's copy keeps in-frame clones and lacks some. The data contain under 150,000 clones, roughly nine tenths of them singletons. This specimen was peripheral blood, taken 28 days after the second AZD1222 dose. The source of these receptors is an adult who received the AZD1222 COVID-19 vaccine.

The rearrangement links TRBV11-2 to TRBJ1-5, with D tentatively TRBD1 (6 bases). Germline assignment: CDR1 SGHAT and CDR2 FQNNGV. This CDR3 spans 14 amino acids. V was shortened by 4 bases and J by 6 bases, with 13 bases between the two germline ends. Written as DNA, the CDR3 is TGTGCCAGCAGCTCTGAACAGGGACGTCAGCCCCAGCATTTT. Residues: CASSSEQGRQPQHF.

The genes are TRBV6-2 or TRBV6-3 and TRBJ2-1; D not resolved. V was clipped by 2 bases and J by 7 bases, with 6 bases between them. Germline CDR1 reads MNHEY; CDR2 reads SVGEGT. The CDR3 runs to 12 residues. CDR3 DNA sequence: TGTGCCAGCAGTTACCCCGTGAATGAGCAGTTCTTC. Translating gives CASSYPVNEQFF.

This sequence joins TRBV16 and TRBJ1-2; TRBD1 matches 8 bases. Germline V gene lookup returns CDR1 KGHSY and CDR2 FQNENV. V lost 4 bases, J lost 7 bases, and 11 bases stayed unmatched. This CDR3 region has 15 residues. The CDR3 region has the DNA TGTGCCAGCAGCCGCAGGGGGCCTAAGGAGGCTGGCTACACCTTC. This encodes CASSRRGPKEAGYTF. The full variable domain, with the rest looked up from reference TRBV16 and TRBJ1-2, is GEEVAQTPKHLVRGEGQKAKLYCAPIKGHSYVFWYQQVLKNEFKFLISFQNENVFDETGMPKERFSAKCLPNSPCSLEIQATKLEDSAVYFCASSRRGPKEAGYTFGSGTRLTVV.

The V gene is TRBV7-2, the J gene TRBJ1-2; D unresolved. V was pared by 2 bases and J by 5 bases, with 12 bases between. CDR3 length equals 14 residues. Germline-derived CDR1 and CDR2 are SGHTA and FQGNSA. In nucleotides, the CDR3 is TGTGCCAGCAGCTTAAACCCTGGCGGATATGGCTACACCTTC. It specifies CASSLNPGGYGYTF.

This sequence joins TRBV30 and TRBJ1-5; weak D call: TRBD1 (5 bases). Trimming pared 5 bases from V and 6 bases from J, leaving 20 bases between. The V gene's germline CDR1 is GTSNPN and CDR2 SVGIG (reference sequence). This CDR3 spans 15 amino acids. CDR3 residues: CAWDTRAGQGQPQHF. The CDR3, as DNA: TGTGCCTGGGATACCCGAGCAGGGCAGGGTCAGCCCCAGCATTTT.

CDR3 loop: CASFFGSAGYTF. The CDR3, as DNA: TGTGCTAGCTTTTTCGGGTCGGCTGGCTACACCTTC. V gene TRBV12-5 combines with J gene TRBJ1-2; D call uncertain. V shed 9 bases and J shed 7 bases, with 15 bases lying between them. Per the germline V gene, CDR1 is LGHNT and CDR2 is FRNRAP. The CDR3 runs 12 residues.

The gene calls are TRBV6-4 and TRBJ1-5, with D tentatively TRBD1 (6 bases). Germline CDR1 is MRHNA and CDR2 is SNTAGT. The V end lost 2 bases, the J end lost 1 base, and 9 bases lay between the germline ends. The CDR3 loop spans 15 amino acids. The CDR3 spells CASSDRTVSNQPQHF. The CDR3 nucleotides are TGTGCCAGCAGTGACAGGACAGTAAGCAATCAGCCCCAGCATTTT.